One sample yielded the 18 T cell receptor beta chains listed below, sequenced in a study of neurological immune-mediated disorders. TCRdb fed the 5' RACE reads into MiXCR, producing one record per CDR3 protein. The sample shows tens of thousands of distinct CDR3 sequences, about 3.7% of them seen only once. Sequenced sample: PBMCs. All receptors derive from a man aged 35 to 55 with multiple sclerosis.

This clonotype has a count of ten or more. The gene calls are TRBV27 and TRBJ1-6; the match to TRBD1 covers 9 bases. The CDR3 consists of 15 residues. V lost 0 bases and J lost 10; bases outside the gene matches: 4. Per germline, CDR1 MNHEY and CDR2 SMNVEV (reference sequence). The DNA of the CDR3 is TGTGCCAGCAGTTTATCGGGACAGGGAGTCTCACCCCTCCACTTT. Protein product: CASSLSGQGVSPLHF.

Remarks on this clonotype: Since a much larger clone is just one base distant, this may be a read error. In DNA, the CDR3 is TGTGCCAGCAGTTACTCGACAGGGAACACTGAAGCTTTCTTT. This sequence encodes CASSYSTGNTEAFF. This chain uses TRBV6-2 or TRBV6-3 with TRBJ1-1; maybe TRBD1 (6 bases). This CDR3 is built from 14 residues. The germline V and J ends were trimmed by 0 bases and 1 base, with 6 bases remaining between them. Germline values: CDR1 MNHEY, CDR2 SVGEGT.

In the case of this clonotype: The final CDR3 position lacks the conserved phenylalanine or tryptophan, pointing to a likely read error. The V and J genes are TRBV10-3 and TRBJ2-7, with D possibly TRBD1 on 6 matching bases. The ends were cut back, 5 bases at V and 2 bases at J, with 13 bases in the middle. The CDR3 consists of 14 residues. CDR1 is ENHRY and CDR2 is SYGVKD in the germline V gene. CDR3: CAISSGHETYEQYN. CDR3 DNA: TGTGCCATCAGTTCGGGACACGAGACCTACGAGCAGTACAAC.

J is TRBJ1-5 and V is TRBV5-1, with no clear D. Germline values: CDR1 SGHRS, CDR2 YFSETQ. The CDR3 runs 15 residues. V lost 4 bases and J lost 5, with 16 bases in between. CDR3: CASSPGGRMDQPQHF. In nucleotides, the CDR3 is TGCGCCAGCAGCCCGGGAGGGAGAATGGATCAGCCCCAGCATTTT.

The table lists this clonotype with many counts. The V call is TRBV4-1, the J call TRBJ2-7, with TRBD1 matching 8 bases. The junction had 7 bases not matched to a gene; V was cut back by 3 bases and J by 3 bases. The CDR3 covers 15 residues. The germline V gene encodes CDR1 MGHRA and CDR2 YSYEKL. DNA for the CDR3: TGCGCCAGCAGCCAGCCTGGACAGGGAAACTACGAGCAGTACTTC. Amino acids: CASSQPGQGNYEQYF.

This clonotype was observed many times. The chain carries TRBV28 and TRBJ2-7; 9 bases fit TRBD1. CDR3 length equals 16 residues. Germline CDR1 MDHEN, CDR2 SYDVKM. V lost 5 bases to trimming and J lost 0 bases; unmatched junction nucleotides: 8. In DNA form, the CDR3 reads TGTGCCAGCAGTGGGACAGGGAAAACCTTCTCCTACGAGCAGTACTTC. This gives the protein CASSGTGKTFSYEQYF.

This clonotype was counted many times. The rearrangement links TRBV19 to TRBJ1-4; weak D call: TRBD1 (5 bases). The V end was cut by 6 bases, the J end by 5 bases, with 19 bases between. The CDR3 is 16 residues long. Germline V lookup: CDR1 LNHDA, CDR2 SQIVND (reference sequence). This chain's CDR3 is CASRHPADMGNEKLFF. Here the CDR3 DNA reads TGTGCCAGTAGGCACCCGGCGGACATGGGGAATGAAAAACTGTTTTTT.

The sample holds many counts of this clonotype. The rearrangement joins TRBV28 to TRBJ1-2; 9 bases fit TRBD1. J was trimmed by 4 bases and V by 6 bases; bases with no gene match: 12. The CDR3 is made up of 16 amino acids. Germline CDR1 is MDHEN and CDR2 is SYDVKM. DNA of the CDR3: TGTGCCAGCAGGGACAGGGGAGTCGTAGGAAGCTATGGCTACACCTTC. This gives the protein CASRDRGVVGSYGYTF.

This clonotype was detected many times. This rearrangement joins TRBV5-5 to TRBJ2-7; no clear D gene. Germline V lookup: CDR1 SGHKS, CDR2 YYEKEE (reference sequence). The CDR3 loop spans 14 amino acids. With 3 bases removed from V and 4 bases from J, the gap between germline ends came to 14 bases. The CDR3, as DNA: TGTGCCAGCAGCTCCTGGACGAAAGGGTACGAGCAGTACTTC. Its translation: CASSSWTKGYEQYF.

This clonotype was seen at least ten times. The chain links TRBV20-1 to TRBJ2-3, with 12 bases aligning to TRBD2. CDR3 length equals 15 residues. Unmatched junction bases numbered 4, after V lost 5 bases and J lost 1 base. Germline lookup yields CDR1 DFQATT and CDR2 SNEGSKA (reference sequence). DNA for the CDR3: TGCAGTGCTTCCCGGACTAGCGGGGGCACAGATACGCAGTATTTT. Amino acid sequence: CSASRTSGGTDTQYF.

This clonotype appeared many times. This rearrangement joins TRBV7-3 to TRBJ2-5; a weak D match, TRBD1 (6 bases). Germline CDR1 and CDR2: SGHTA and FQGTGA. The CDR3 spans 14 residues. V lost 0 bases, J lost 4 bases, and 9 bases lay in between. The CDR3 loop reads CASSLTGAGETQYF. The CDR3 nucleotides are TGTGCCAGCAGCTTAACGGGGGCGGGAGAGACCCAGTACTTC.

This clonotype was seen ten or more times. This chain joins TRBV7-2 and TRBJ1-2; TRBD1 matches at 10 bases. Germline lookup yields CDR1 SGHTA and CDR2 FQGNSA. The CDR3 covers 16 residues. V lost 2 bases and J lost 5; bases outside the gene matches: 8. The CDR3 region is CASSLMRDRGDYGYTF. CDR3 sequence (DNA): TGTGCCAGCAGCTTAATGCGGGACAGGGGCGATTATGGCTACACCTTC.

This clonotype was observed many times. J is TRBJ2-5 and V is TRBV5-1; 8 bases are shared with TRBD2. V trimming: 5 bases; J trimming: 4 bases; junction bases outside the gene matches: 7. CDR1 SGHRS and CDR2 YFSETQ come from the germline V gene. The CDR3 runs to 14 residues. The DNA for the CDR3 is TGCGCCAGCAGAGATACTAGCGGAGGAGAGACCCAGTACTTC. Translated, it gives CASRDTSGGETQYF.

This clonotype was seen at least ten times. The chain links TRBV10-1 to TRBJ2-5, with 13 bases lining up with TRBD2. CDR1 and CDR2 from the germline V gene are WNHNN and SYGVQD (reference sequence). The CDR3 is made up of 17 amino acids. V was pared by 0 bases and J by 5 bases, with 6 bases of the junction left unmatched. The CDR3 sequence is CASSESGLAGASETQYF. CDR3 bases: TGCGCCAGCAGTGAGTCTGGACTAGCGGGGGCGAGTGAGACCCAGTACTTC.

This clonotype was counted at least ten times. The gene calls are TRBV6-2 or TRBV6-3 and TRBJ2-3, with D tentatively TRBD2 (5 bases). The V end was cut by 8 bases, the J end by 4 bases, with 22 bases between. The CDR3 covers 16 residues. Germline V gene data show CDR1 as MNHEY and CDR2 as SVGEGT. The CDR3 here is CASGAGPAARADTQYF. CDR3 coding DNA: TGTGCCAGCGGCGCGGGCCCAGCGGCAAGAGCAGATACGCAGTATTTT.

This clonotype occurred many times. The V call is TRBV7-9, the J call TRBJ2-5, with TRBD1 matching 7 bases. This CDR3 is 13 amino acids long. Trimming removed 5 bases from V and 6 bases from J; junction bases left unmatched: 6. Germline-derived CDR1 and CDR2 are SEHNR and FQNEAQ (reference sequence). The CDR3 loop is CASSPGQKQTQYF. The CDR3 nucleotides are TGTGCCAGCAGCCCGGGACAGAAGCAGACCCAGTACTTC.

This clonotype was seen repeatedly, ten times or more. CDR3 residues: CSVESANYGYTF. CDR3 sequence (DNA): TGCAGCGTTGAATCAGCTAACTATGGCTACACCTTC. The V gene is TRBV29-1, the J gene TRBJ1-2; no clear D. This CDR3 contains 12 residues. The germline V and J ends were trimmed by 2 bases and 0 bases, with 4 bases remaining between them. Per germline, CDR1 SQVTM and CDR2 ANQGSEA.

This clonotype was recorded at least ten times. CDR3 sequence reads: CASSPRMSGETQYF. Written as DNA, the CDR3 is TGCGCCAGCAGCCCCCGGATGAGCGGGGAGACCCAGTACTTC. The chain couples TRBV4-1 to TRBJ2-5; D possibly corresponds to TRBD2 (6 bases). The CDR3 consists of 14 residues. V lost 4 bases, J lost 5 bases, and 14 bases lay in between. From germline, CDR1 is MGHRA and CDR2 YSYEKL.